The 23 T cell receptor beta chains in this list originate from one sample, sequenced in a study of blood T cell repertoires in COVID-19. TCRdb keeps only in-frame clones here, not all; method: immunoSEQ multiplex PCR. The repertoire includes roughly 160,000 clones, more than 70% of them detected once, and around 20% sits in the top ten. Sequencing input: peripheral blood. The receptors here all came from a woman between 70 and 85 years old who had recovered from COVID-19.

This chain uses TRBV10-3 with TRBJ2-2; 14 nucleotides agree with TRBD2. V lost 2 bases and J lost 4; bases outside the gene matches: 9. CDR1 is ENHRY, CDR2 SYGVKD, per germline. This CDR3 has 19 amino acids. CDR3 amino acids: CAISETGTSGSSTTGELFF. The CDR3 nucleotides are TGTGCCATCAGTGAGACCGGGACTAGCGGGAGTTCGACCACCGGGGAGCTGTTTTTT.

The V and J genes are TRBV30 and TRBJ1-4; D not certain. V lost 8 bases, J lost 4 bases, and 14 bases lay in between. Germline CDR1 reads GTSNPN; CDR2 reads SVGIG (reference sequence). CDR3 size: 13 residues. CDR3 residues: CAGKQRVNEKLFF. The CDR3 DNA reads TGTGCCGGAAAACAGCGGGTTAATGAAAAACTGTTTTTT. Variable domain in full (rest from reference TRBV30 and TRBJ1-4): SQTIHQWPATLVQPVGSPLSLECTVEGTSNPNLYWYRQAAGRGLQLLFYSVGIGQISSEVPQNLSASRPQDRQFILSSKKLLLSDSGFYLCAGKQRVNEKLFFGSGTQLSVL.

This rearrangement joins TRBV19 to TRBJ2-2; D call uncertain. This CDR3 is 20 amino acids long. V shed 6 bases and J shed 8 bases, with 34 bases lying between them. Germline V lookup: CDR1 LNHDA, CDR2 SQIVND (reference sequence). The CDR3 here is CASRPSRYGVELPSLGELFF. As DNA, the CDR3 is TGTGCCAGTAGGCCCTCTCGGTATGGAGTGGAGCTGCCCTCCCTAGGGGAGCTGTTTTTT.

This chain's CDR3 is CAWSAGLVDEQYF. For the CDR3, the DNA is TGTGCCTGGAGTGCGGGACTAGTGGACGAGCAGTACTTC. J is TRBJ2-7 and V is TRBV30; TRBD2 matches at 8 bases. CDR3 length: 13 residues. The germline V gene has CDR1 GTSNPN and CDR2 SVGIG (reference sequence). Trimming cost V 1 base and J 5 bases; bases outside gene matches: 4.

V and J are TRBV19 and TRBJ1-2; a weak D match, TRBD1 (5 bases). The V gene lost 6 bases and the J gene lost 4 bases, with 15 bases spanning the gap. The CDR3 has 14 residues. Germline V gives CDR1 LNHDA, CDR2 SQIVND (reference sequence). CDR3 residues: CASRDDRPPYGYTF. The DNA of the CDR3 is TGTGCCAGTAGGGACGACAGACCCCCCTATGGCTACACCTTC.

This chain joins TRBV18 and TRBJ1-1; tentative D call: TRBD1 (6 bases). V dropped 3 bases and J dropped 8 bases, with 10 bases sitting between them. Germline assignment: CDR1 KGHSH and CDR2 LQKENI. The CDR3 has 12 amino acids. Written as DNA, the CDR3 is TGTGCCAGCTCACCCAGGGGCGAGGAAGCTTTCTTT. Its translation: CASSPRGEEAFF.

The chain is built from TRBV19 and TRBJ2-3; D gene ambiguous. V lost 1 base and J 2 bases, leaving 10 bases between the germline ends. The CDR3 sequence is 15 residues long. Per germline, CDR1 LNHDA and CDR2 SQIVND (reference sequence). CDR3 region: CASSIGSEPTDTQYF. Here the CDR3 DNA reads TGTGCCAGTAGTATAGGTTCGGAGCCCACAGATACGCAGTATTTT.

The chain joins TRBV2 to TRBJ1-5, with TRBD1 matching 11 bases. Germline V gives CDR1 SNHLY, CDR2 FYNNEI. J lost 5 bases, V lost 7 bases, and 4 bases had no gene match. The CDR3 runs to 14 residues. CDR3 in amino acids: CASTGTGGDQPQHF. The CDR3 bases are TGTGCCAGCACCGGGACAGGGGGGGATCAGCCCCAGCATTTT.

The CDR3 protein is CASSYRGGDNQPQHF. CDR3 DNA sequence: TGTGCCAGCAGCTACCGAGGGGGAGACAATCAGCCCCAGCATTTT. The rearrangement links TRBV6-5 to TRBJ1-5, with D perhaps matching TRBD1 (6 bases). The CDR3 covers 15 residues. From germline, CDR1 is MNHEY and CDR2 SVGAGI. V was clipped by 6 bases and J by 3 bases, with 15 bases between them.

The gene calls are TRBV5-5 and TRBJ2-1; possible D gene TRBD1, 6 bases. The germline CDR1 and CDR2 sequences are SGHKS and YYEKEE (reference sequence). CDR3 size: 14 residues. The V gene lost 4 bases and the J gene lost 5 bases, with 13 bases spanning the gap. For the CDR3, the DNA is TGTGCCAGCAGCCCCCACGGACAGAACAATGAGCAGTTCTTC. It is translated as CASSPHGQNNEQFF.

This clone occurred once. The chain has TRBV18 and TRBJ1-1; maybe TRBD1 (6 bases). With 2 bases removed from V and 5 bases from J, the gap between germline ends came to 18 bases. CDR1 and CDR2 from the germline V gene are KGHSH and LQKENI. This CDR3 contains 16 residues. The CDR3 spells CASSPEVQGLGTEAFF. In DNA, the CDR3 is TGTGCCAGCTCACCAGAAGTTCAGGGGCTGGGAACTGAAGCTTTCTTT.

This rearrangement joins TRBV6-2 or TRBV6-3 to TRBJ2-3; 9 bases match TRBD2. The CDR3 extends over 18 amino acids. CDR1 and CDR2 (germline): MNHEY, SVGEGT. J was trimmed by 5 bases and V by 2 bases; bases with no gene match: 14. CDR3 in amino acids: CASSYTNSGRFSGDTQYF. The CDR3 DNA reads as TGTGCCAGCAGTTACACGAACAGCGGGAGGTTCTCCGGAGATACGCAGTATTTT.

This clone was detected only a few times. V usage is TRBV5-5 and J usage is TRBJ1-1; D perhaps matches TRBD1 (5 bases). Germline V gene lookup returns CDR1 SGHKS and CDR2 YYEKEE (reference sequence). This CDR3 region has 15 residues. Trimming pared 0 bases from V and 5 bases from J, leaving 14 bases between. The CDR3 here is CASSLVGGFGTEAFF. The CDR3 coding sequence is TGTGCCAGCAGCTTGGTCGGGGGGTTTGGAACTGAAGCTTTCTTT.

The rearrangement links TRBV27 to TRBJ2-7; tentatively, D is TRBD2 (5 bases). V was cut by 6 bases and J by 0 bases, with 12 bases left in between. The CDR3 spans 14 residues. Per germline, CDR1 MNHEY and CDR2 SMNVEV (reference sequence). The DNA of the CDR3 is TGTGCCAGCAGCTTCCGGGAAAGCTCCTACGAGCAGTACTTC. Translation: CASSFRESSYEQYF.

The chain uses TRBV6-5 and TRBJ1-1; D call uncertain. This CDR3 spans 11 amino acids. V lost 7 bases to trimming and J lost 7 bases, with 10 bases between them. CDR1 MNHEY and CDR2 SVGAGI come from the germline V gene. The CDR3 loop reads CASTGIGEAFF. In nucleotides, the CDR3 is TGTGCCAGCACGGGAATTGGTGAAGCTTTCTTT.

This rearrangement joins TRBV7-6 to TRBJ1-4; D gene uncertain. Deletions cut 4 bases from V and 8 bases from J, with 17 bases between. The CDR3 is made up of 15 amino acids. CDR1 SGHVS and CDR2 FNYEAQ come from the germline V gene. CDR3 bases: TGTGCCAGCAGCTCTAGACGGGGTGGGGAAGAAAAACTGTTTTTT. Translated: CASSSRRGGEEKLFF.

The J gene is TRBJ1-1, the V gene TRBV7-9; 10 bases map to TRBD1. J was trimmed by 4 bases and V by 5 bases; bases with no gene match: 4. The CDR3 loop spans 14 amino acids. CDR1 is SEHNR and CDR2 is FQNEAQ in the germline V gene (reference sequence). The CDR3 reads CASSPRTGGTEAFF. Here the CDR3 DNA reads TGTGCCAGCAGCCCCAGGACAGGGGGCACTGAAGCTTTCTTT.

This rearrangement joins TRBV5-1 to TRBJ1-1; 9 positions agree with TRBD1. Germline V gene lookup returns CDR1 SGHRS and CDR2 YFSETQ. Losses at the gene ends were 7 bases for V and 1 base for J; bases not matched to a gene: 5. The CDR3 length is 14 residues. The CDR3 coding sequence is TGCGCCAGCGGACGACAGGGGGGGAACACTGAAGCTTTCTTT. It encodes CASGRQGGNTEAFF.

The chain uses TRBV5-1 and TRBJ2-2, with 7 bases that match TRBD1. V shed 0 bases, J shed 6 bases, and the junction held 8 bases outside the gene matches. Germline CDR1 reads SGHRS; CDR2 reads YFSETQ. There are 16 residues in the CDR3. CDR3 DNA sequence: TGCGCCAGCAGCTTGGGTGGGACAGCACTCGCCGGGGAGCTGTTTTTT. Translated: CASSLGGTALAGELFF.

Notes on this clone: The sample carries other DNA sequences with the same CDR3. This sequence joins TRBV29-1 and TRBJ1-1; D perhaps matches TRBD1 (6 bases). The CDR3 sequence is 12 residues long. Deletions cut 7 bases from V and 1 base from J, with 10 bases between. Germline lookup yields CDR1 SQVTM and CDR2 ANQGSEA. CDR3 amino acids: CSGGQKNTEAFF. The CDR3 DNA reads TGCAGCGGCGGACAGAAGAACACTGAAGCTTTCTTT. The full variable domain, with the rest looked up from reference TRBV29-1 and TRBJ1-1, is SAVISQKPSRDICQRGTSLTIQCQVDSQVTMMFWYRQQPGQSLTLIATANQGSEATYESGFVIDKFPISRPNLTFSTLTVSNMSPEDSSIYLCSGGQKNTEAFFGQGTRLTVV.

The V and J genes are TRBV18 and TRBJ1-1; D is undetermined. This CDR3 comprises 14 residues. CDR1 is KGHSH and CDR2 is LQKENI in the germline V gene. V lost 1 base to trimming and J lost 4 bases, with 10 bases between them. The CDR3 sequence is CASSPRGSGTEAFF. The CDR3 nucleotides read TGTGCCAGCTCACCACGAGGGTCTGGCACTGAAGCTTTCTTT.

The table lists this clone with a count of one. V is TRBV3-1 (or the pseudogene TRBV3-2) and J is TRBJ1-1; TRBD1 agrees at 8 bases. This CDR3 has 14 amino acids. Trimming removed 8 bases from V and 4 bases from J; junction bases left unmatched: 9. CDR1 and CDR2 (germline): LGHDT, YNNKEL (reference sequence). CDR3 coding DNA: TGTGCCAGCTCCCTCGGGCAGGGGGCCACTGAAGCTTTCTTT. This sequence encodes CASSLGQGATEAFF.

The CDR3 here is CASSERDRWKGDTQYF. The CDR3 bases are TGTGCCAGCAGTGAAAGGGACAGGTGGAAGGGGGATACGCAGTATTTT. J is TRBJ2-3 and V is TRBV6-1, with TRBD1 identical over 8 bases. The germline gives CDR1 MNHNS, CDR2 SASEGT. The V and J ends lost 2 bases and 6 bases, in that order; junction bases with no gene match: 10. This CDR3 contains 16 residues.